This TCR beta chain was found in a study of T-cell reconstitution after alpha-beta-depleted transplantation in children. The length of the CDR3 is 12 residues. CDR1 and CDR2 from the germline V gene are SGHRS and YFSETQ. The V end lost 4 bases, the J end lost 4 bases, and 9 bases lay between the germline ends. As to this clonotype: Its antigen is still unknown.

Study results and caveats: There were some patients whose high TCRbeta diversity at day 60 came from surviving recipient T cells and thymic progenitors.

Unique molecular identifiers were used in preparing the TCRbeta library. MiXCR was run by TCRdb on the PCR reads, yielding one entry per CDR3 protein. The sample holds about 420,000 distinct CDR3 sequences, around 16% seen once. The material sequenced was PBMCs, mostly from graft donor cells, taken 360 days after TCRalphabeta/CD19-depleted stem cell transplant. The chain couples TRBV5-1 to TRBJ2-7, with a weak D call TRBD2 (5 bases). The receptor comes from a boy in the first two years of life who had a stem cell transplant for Wiskott-Aldrich syndrome, so the T cells may come from the graft donor. CDR3 nucleotides: TGCGCCAGCAGCGGTCCGGGATACGAGCAGTACTTC. It encodes CASSGPGYEQYF.